These 13 T cell receptor beta chains share one sample of origin, sequenced in a study of Ad26.COV2.S vaccination and SARS-CoV-2 variants. Sequencing was performed with immunoSEQ multiplex PCR; in TCRdb, only in-frame clones are kept and a portion is missing. The data show about 97,000 clones, with around three quarters seen just once and around a sixth held by the top ten. This material consisted of peripheral blood, taken after recovery from COVID-19. The receptors derive from a human donor who had recovered from COVID-19.

The chain couples TRBV2 to TRBJ1-1; D is unresolved. CDR1 and CDR2 from the germline V gene are SNHLY and FYNNEI. V lost 11 bases and J lost 1, with 20 bases in between. The CDR3 contains 15 residues. The CDR3 sequence is CAARRGGRSNTEAFF. CDR3 nucleotides: TGTGCCGCCCGGCGCGGCGGAAGATCGAACACTGAAGCTTTCTTT.

This clone was detected only a few times. V and J are TRBV7-9 and TRBJ1-6, with D possibly matching TRBD1 (5 bases). The CDR3 contains 14 residues. V shed 4 bases and J shed 4 bases, with 8 bases lying between them. The germline V gene has CDR1 SEHNR and CDR2 FQNEAQ (reference sequence). This chain's CDR3 is CASSYRSYNSPLHF. The CDR3 nucleotides are TGTGCCAGCAGCTACAGGTCGTATAATTCACCCCTCCACTTT.

The chain has TRBV7-3 and TRBJ2-6, with D perhaps assigned TRBD1 or TRBD2 (5 bases each). Looked up from germline, CDR1 is SGHTA and CDR2 is FQGTGA. The V and J ends lost 2 bases and 0 bases respectively, with 8 bases between them. This CDR3 is built from 16 residues. For the CDR3, the DNA is TGTGCCAGCAGCTTACTGGGGGACTCTGGGGCCAACGTCCTGACTTTC. The encoded protein is CASSLLGDSGANVLTF.

The chain uses TRBV5-4 and TRBJ1-6, with D unresolved. The CDR3 covers 13 residues. V was shortened by 2 bases and J by 7 bases, with 7 bases between the two germline ends. In germline, CDR1 is SGHNT, CDR2 YYREEE (reference sequence). The CDR3 loop reads CASSFLGNSPLHF. The DNA of the CDR3 is TGTGCCAGCAGCTTCCTCGGGAATTCACCCCTCCACTTT.

This chain joins TRBV7-3 and TRBJ2-5, with TRBD2 identical over 7 bases. The CDR3 loop spans 15 amino acids. The germline gives CDR1 SGHTA, CDR2 FQGTGA. V shed 4 bases and J 1 base; nucleotides not matched to a gene: 6. The CDR3 region is CASSSPSGAQETQYF. CDR3 bases: TGTGCCAGCAGCTCACCTAGCGGTGCCCAAGAGACCCAGTACTTC.

This sequence joins TRBV5-5 and TRBJ1-2; no definite D call. Trimming pared 0 bases from V and 5 bases from J, leaving 8 bases between. Per the germline V gene, CDR1 is SGHKS and CDR2 is YYEKEE (reference sequence). The CDR3 is 13 amino acids. CDR3 loop: CASSLDAPYGYTF. CDR3 coding DNA: TGTGCCAGCAGCTTGGACGCCCCATATGGCTACACCTTC. Full variable domain (outside the CDR3, taken from reference TRBV5-5 and TRBJ1-2): DAGVTQSPTHLIKTRGQQVTLRCSPISGHKSVSWYQQVLGQGPQFIFQYYEKEERGRGNFPDRFSARQFPNYSSELNVNALLLGDSALYLCASSLDAPYGYTFGSGTRLTVV.

This clone came up a few times. The gene calls are TRBV27 and TRBJ1-2; TRBD1 is a possible D gene (5 bases). CDR1 and CDR2 from the germline V gene are MNHEY and SMNVEV (reference sequence). V was cut by 3 bases and J by 7 bases, with 12 bases left in between. CDR3 length: 13 residues. The CDR3 reads CASSFSQGAGYTF. CDR3 DNA sequence: TGTGCCAGCAGTTTCAGTCAGGGAGCTGGCTACACCTTC.

The chain carries TRBV10-3 and TRBJ2-5; 7 bases match TRBD1. CDR1 is ENHRY and CDR2 is SYGVKD in the germline V gene. V was pared by 0 bases and J by 2 bases, with 3 bases of the junction left unmatched. This CDR3 is 15 amino acids long. The CDR3 here is CAISESGQIQETQYF. Here the CDR3 DNA reads TGTGCCATCAGTGAGTCGGGACAGATACAAGAGACCCAGTACTTC.

CDR3 residues: CATRRRGELFF. The CDR3 DNA follows: TGTGCCACCAGGCGCCGCGGGGAGCTGTTTTTT. The chain recombines TRBV24-1 with TRBJ2-2; D is unresolved. With 7 bases removed from V and 7 bases from J, the gap between germline ends came to 6 bases. CDR3 length: 11 amino acids. From germline, CDR1 is KGHDR and CDR2 SFDVKD.

This chain connects TRBV6-6 to TRBJ2-7; D not certain. Per germline, CDR1 MNHNY and CDR2 SVGAGI (reference sequence). V gave up 7 bases and J gave up 3 bases, with 13 bases separating them. The CDR3 is 13 residues long. The CDR3 bases are TGTGCCAGCACCGGTCCCCCCGGCTACGAGCAGTACTTC. Its translation is CASTGPPGYEQYF.

The chain recombines TRBV6-1 with TRBJ1-1, with D possibly matching TRBD1 (5 bases). V lost 3 bases, J lost 0 bases, and 8 bases lay in between. Germline values: CDR1 MNHNS, CDR2 SASEGT. The CDR3 consists of 14 residues. As DNA, the CDR3 is TGTGCCAGCAGTGATGGGGGGATGAACACTGAAGCTTTCTTT. Residues: CASSDGGMNTEAFF.

The chain joins TRBV7-2 to TRBJ1-2, with 9 bases lining up with TRBD1. J lost 5 bases, V lost 6 bases, and 7 bases had no gene match. The length of the CDR3 is 14 residues. CDR1 and CDR2 from the germline V gene are SGHTA and FQGNSA. CDR3: CASSYPGQGYGYTF. The CDR3 DNA is TGTGCCAGCAGTTACCCGGGACAGGGATATGGCTACACCTTC.

This clone has a single count. This sequence joins TRBV11-2 and TRBJ2-3, with 7 bases identical to TRBD1. The V gene end was trimmed by 5 bases and the J gene end by 2 bases; junction bases not matched to a gene: 4. CDR3 length: 14 amino acids. Germline V gene data show CDR1 as SGHAT and CDR2 as FQNNGV. The DNA for the CDR3 is TGTGCCAGCAGCACAGGGGCTGACACAGATACGCAGTATTTT. It specifies CASSTGADTDTQYF.